This entry lists 29 T cell receptor beta chains sequenced from one sample in a study of identical twins. TCRdb reprocessed the 5' RACE reads via MiXCR and lists one record per CDR3 protein. In the table there are some 200,000 distinct CDR3 sequences, around 8.1% of which are singletons. A further study also used this sample, focusing on yellow fever vaccine responses in identical twins.

The source material was memory (CD45RO+) T cells sorted from blood. Receptors originate from a woman aged 18 to 35 in good health.

The sample holds many counts of this clonotype. The chain uses TRBV2 and TRBJ2-1; the D gene is possibly TRBD2 (6 bases). Germline CDR1 reads SNHLY; CDR2 reads FYNNEI. Trimming removed 4 bases at V and 10 bases at J, with 14 bases between. This CDR3 is 13 amino acids long. The CDR3 is CASSGARGREQFF. Written as DNA, the CDR3 is TGTGCCAGCAGTGGGGCGCGGGGTCGGGAGCAGTTCTTC.

The rearrangement uses TRBV6-2 or TRBV6-3 and TRBJ2-7; D is possibly TRBD2 (6 bases). The CDR3 has 16 residues. V was shortened by 7 bases and J by 3 bases, with 22 bases between the two germline ends. The germline gives CDR1 MNHEY, CDR2 SVGEGT. The CDR3 loop is CASTKNGGPLFYEQYF. The CDR3 DNA sequence: TGTGCCAGCACCAAAAACGGGGGACCATTATTCTACGAGCAGTACTTC.

This clonotype appeared a few times. This chain joins TRBV7-6 and TRBJ2-3; TRBD1 is a possible D gene (5 bases). CDR3 length: 14 residues. Germline loops: CDR1 SGHVS, CDR2 FNYEAQ. V shed 5 bases and J shed 10 bases, with 19 bases lying between them. In nucleotides, the CDR3 is TGTGCCAGCAGCCTCCCATTAGGGGATGGGGCGCAGTATTTT. Its protein is CASSLPLGDGAQYF.

CDR3 protein: CASSLGPREQFF. The CDR3 DNA reads TGTGCCAGCAGCTTAGGTCCTCGTGAGCAGTTCTTC. The chain joins TRBV11-2 to TRBJ2-1; D is uncertain. The germline V gene has CDR1 SGHAT and CDR2 FQNNGV. There are 12 residues in the CDR3. The ends were cut back, 1 base at V and 9 bases at J, with 7 bases in the middle.

The chain employs TRBV11-2 and TRBJ2-1; 7 bases map to TRBD2. The germline gives CDR1 SGHAT, CDR2 FQNNGV. Germline trimming cut 5 bases from V and 4 bases from J; bases unmatched to any gene: 14. CDR3 length: 17 amino acids. The CDR3 protein is CASSTTRTSRRYNEQFF. The CDR3 region has the DNA TGTGCCAGCAGCACCACGAGGACTAGTCGACGATACAATGAGCAGTTCTTC.

The CDR3 region is CATSTVPGQGETQYF. In nucleotides, the CDR3 is TGTGCCACCAGCACCGTACCGGGACAAGGAGAGACCCAGTACTTC. The V and J genes are TRBV15 and TRBJ2-5; D is possibly TRBD1 (6 bases). Trimming left V 4 bases short and J 4 bases short, with 16 bases between. The germline V gene has CDR1 LNHNV and CDR2 YYDKDF (reference sequence). The length of the CDR3 is 15 residues.

There are many counts of this clonotype. CDR3 loop: CASTPGQGRTEAFF. The DNA of the CDR3 is TGCGCCAGCACCCCGGGACAGGGACGGACTGAAGCTTTCTTT. V gene TRBV5-1 combines with J gene TRBJ1-1; TRBD1 agrees at 9 bases. The CDR3 has 14 residues. After removal of 6 bases from V and 5 bases from J, the junction contained 8 bases not matched to a gene. Germline V gives CDR1 SGHRS, CDR2 YFSETQ.

This clonotype was picked up many times. The rearrangement uses TRBV5-1 and TRBJ2-1; 7 bases match TRBD1. Germline V gives CDR1 SGHRS, CDR2 YFSETQ. V shed 4 bases, J shed 2 bases, and the junction held 6 bases outside the gene matches. The CDR3 loop spans 15 amino acids. CDR3 loop: CASSTRDRAYNEQFF. The CDR3 DNA reads as TGCGCCAGCAGCACCCGGGACAGAGCCTACAATGAGCAGTTCTTC.

Many counts were recorded for this clonotype. The CDR3 DNA is TGTGCCAGCAGTTTTCGGATAGCCAGCTACGAGCAGTACTTC. As protein: CASSFRIASYEQYF. V and J are TRBV12-3 or TRBV12-4 and TRBJ2-7, with no clear D. Deletions cut 3 bases from V and 3 bases from J, with 12 bases between. CDR3 length: 14 amino acids.

The chain uses TRBV6-4 and TRBJ1-5; D is unclear. The CDR3 length is 14 residues. Germline CDR1 MRHNA, CDR2 SNTAGT. V dropped 3 bases and J dropped 6 bases, with 12 bases sitting between them. The CDR3 reads CASSDLGSIQPQHF. For the CDR3, the DNA is TGTGCCAGCAGTGATCTGGGGTCGATTCAGCCCCAGCATTTT.

This clonotype was observed at least ten times. This chain uses TRBV6-4 with TRBJ2-3; TRBD2 agrees at 8 bases. CDR1 is MRHNA and CDR2 is SNTAGT in the germline V gene. The CDR3 totals 16 residues. Trimming at V came to 0 bases and at J to 6 bases, leaving 8 bases not matched to a gene. The CDR3 region is CASSDSETSDIDTQYF. The CDR3, as DNA: TGTGCCAGCAGTGACTCCGAGACTAGCGATATTGATACGCAGTATTTT.

This clonotype was found a few times. This chain connects TRBV27 to TRBJ1-4; 9 bases map to TRBD1. Germline trimming cut 2 bases from V and 7 bases from J; bases unmatched to any gene: 2. CDR1 and CDR2 from the germline V gene are MNHEY and SMNVEV (reference sequence). The CDR3 is 14 amino acids. CDR3 DNA sequence: TGTGCCAGCAGTTTAACGGACAGGGGTGAAAAACTGTTTTTT. It specifies CASSLTDRGEKLFF.

This clonotype was seen only a few times. V and J are TRBV28 and TRBJ2-5, with D perhaps TRBD1 (7 bases). V was trimmed by 3 bases and J by 3 bases, leaving 23 bases between them. This CDR3 has 18 amino acids. Germline CDR1 reads MDHEN; CDR2 reads SYDVKM. Written as DNA, the CDR3 is TGTGCCAGCAGTTTTTGGGGAGGACAGGTTACCTCCAAAGAGACCCAGTACTTC. Residues: CASSFWGGQVTSKETQYF.

This clonotype was picked up a small number of times. The chain has TRBV11-2 and TRBJ1-6; a possible D gene is TRBD1 (5 bases). From germline, CDR1 is SGHAT and CDR2 FQNNGV. The V end was cut by 1 base, the J end by 10 bases, with 14 bases between. This CDR3 contains 15 residues. This chain's CDR3 is CASSLVGQGWSPLHF. CDR3 coding DNA: TGTGCCAGCAGCTTAGTCGGGCAGGGATGGTCACCCCTCCACTTT.

This clonotype turned up a few times. V and J are TRBV12-3 or TRBV12-4 and TRBJ2-1, with TRBD2 matching 7 bases. Unmatched junction bases numbered 4, after V lost 5 bases and J lost 3 bases. The CDR3 has 14 residues. Here the CDR3 reads CASSQQRGYNEQFF. CDR3 nucleotide sequence: TGTGCCAGCAGTCAACAGCGGGGCTACAATGAGCAGTTCTTC.

This clonotype was counted between two and nine times. The chain combines TRBV19 with TRBJ2-1; D could derive from TRBD1 or TRBD2 (5 bases each). The CDR3 is made up of 19 amino acids. Trimming pared 4 bases from V and 10 bases from J, leaving 32 bases between. The germline gives CDR1 LNHDA, CDR2 SQIVND (reference sequence). The chain's CDR3 is CASSTTAAHNGARVGEQFF. Here the CDR3 DNA reads TGTGCCAGTAGTACGACCGCCGCTCATAACGGGGCGAGGGTGGGGGAGCAGTTCTTC.

This clonotype has just a few counts. This sequence joins TRBV3-1 and TRBJ2-1, with 8 bases lining up with TRBD2. This CDR3 is built from 13 residues. CDR1 and CDR2 from the germline V gene are LGHDT and YNNKEL (reference sequence). The trim removed 6 bases at V and 7 bases at J, leaving 5 bases unmatched. The chain's CDR3 is CASSHSGANEQFF. DNA for the CDR3: TGTGCCAGCAGTCATAGCGGGGCAAATGAGCAGTTCTTC.

This clonotype was counted ten times or more. This CDR3 is CASRQGATGELFF. The DNA for the CDR3 is TGTGCCAGCAGACAGGGGGCCACCGGGGAGCTGTTTTTT. This rearrangement joins TRBV7-8 to TRBJ2-2, with TRBD1 matching 9 bases. There are 13 residues in the CDR3. Germline CDR1 and CDR2: SGHVS and FQNEAQ. Trimming at V came to 6 bases and at J to 4 bases, leaving 0 bases not matched to a gene.

J is TRBJ2-7 and V is TRBV11-2; D possibly corresponds to TRBD1 (5 bases). The germline CDR1 and CDR2 sequences are SGHAT and FQNNGV. V was cut by 3 bases and J by 0 bases, with 9 bases left in between. The CDR3 covers 14 residues. CDR3 in DNA: TGTGCCAGCAGCTTTCAGGGTAGCTCCTACGAGCAGTACTTC. Protein: CASSFQGSSYEQYF. The variable domain in full, completed from reference TRBV11-2 and TRBJ2-7, reads EAGVAQSPRYKIIEKRQSVAFWCNPISGHATLYWYQQILGQGPKLLIQFQNNGVVDDSQLPKDRFSAERLKGVDSTLKIQPAKLEDSAVYLCASSFQGSSYEQYFGPGTRLTVT.

The chain uses TRBV3-1 and TRBJ2-7; 8 positions agree with TRBD1. The ends lost 1 base at V and 5 bases at J; junction bases unmatched: 7. Germline lookup yields CDR1 LGHDT and CDR2 YNNKEL (reference sequence). This CDR3 contains 15 residues. The DNA for the CDR3 is TGTGCCAGCAGCCAAGTCCGACCAGGGGGCAACGAGCAGTACTTC. As protein: CASSQVRPGGNEQYF.

This clonotype was counted between two and nine times. The rearrangement uses TRBV9 and TRBJ2-5, with D possibly being TRBD2 (5 bases). Germline CDR1 SGDLS, CDR2 YYNGEE. CDR3 length equals 14 residues. V was pared by 0 bases and J by 5 bases, with 11 bases between. The CDR3 DNA reads as TGTGCCAGCAGCGTAGCTCGGGGTCGTGAGACCCAGTACTTC. Encoded protein: CASSVARGRETQYF.

The rearrangement links TRBV27 to TRBJ1-6; 8 bases line up with TRBD1. Germline lookup yields CDR1 MNHEY and CDR2 SMNVEV (reference sequence). The length of the CDR3 is 17 residues. J gave up 0 bases and V 6 bases, and 7 bases lay outside the gene matches. The chain's CDR3 is CASSYDGTGSYNSPLHF. CDR3 coding DNA: TGTGCCAGCAGCTACGACGGGACAGGCTCCTATAATTCACCCCTCCACTTT.

This clonotype was picked up many times. V gene TRBV28 combines with J gene TRBJ2-5; possible D gene TRBD1, 6 bases. Germline V CDR1 and CDR2: MDHEN, SYDVKM. Trimming shortened V by 7 bases and J by 7 bases, and 31 bases separated the two germline ends. CDR3 size: 18 residues. CDR3 region: CASNPRGRQVIGVGTQYF. Written as DNA, the CDR3 is TGTGCCAGCAACCCCAGGGGACGACAGGTTATAGGGGTAGGGACCCAGTACTTC.

The chain carries TRBV7-3 and TRBJ2-7, with a possible D match to TRBD1 (6 bases). Germline V gives CDR1 SGHTA, CDR2 FQGTGA. The V end lost 3 bases, the J end lost 2 bases, and 14 bases lay between the germline ends. This CDR3 is built from 15 residues. CDR3 nucleotide sequence: TGTGCCAGCAGCTTCTCCGGGACAAGAACCTACGAGCAGTACTTC. Its protein product is CASSFSGTRTYEQYF.

At least ten counts were recorded for this clonotype. The CDR3 sequence is CASSPGTSSETQYF. The DNA of the CDR3 is TGTGCCAGCAGTCCCGGGACATCCTCGGAGACCCAGTACTTC. The chain combines TRBV12-3 or TRBV12-4 with TRBJ2-5, with a tentative D call TRBD1 (6 bases). Trimming removed 5 bases from V and 5 bases from J, with 15 bases in between. This CDR3 spans 14 amino acids.

This clonotype was detected many times. The genes are TRBV20-1 and TRBJ2-7; 8 bases match TRBD2. Germline V CDR1 and CDR2: DFQATT, SNEGSKA (reference sequence). Losses at the gene ends were 3 bases for V and 12 bases for J; bases not matched to a gene: 7. The CDR3 contains 11 residues. The CDR3 protein is CSARYLAGLYF. CDR3 nucleotide sequence: TGCAGTGCTAGGTATTTAGCGGGACTGTACTTC.

The chain joins TRBV7-3 to TRBJ2-6; TRBD2 is a possible D gene (6 bases). V dropped 6 bases and J dropped 1 base, with 16 bases sitting between them. Per germline, CDR1 SGHTA and CDR2 FQGTGA. CDR3 length: 17 amino acids. This CDR3 reads CASRRRTGASGANVLTF. The CDR3 region has the DNA TGTGCCAGCAGAAGGAGAACGGGAGCTTCTGGGGCCAACGTCCTGACTTTC.

This clonotype was recorded many times. The V and J genes are TRBV20-1 and TRBJ2-3; 14 bases match TRBD2. The V segment lost 4 bases and the J segment 5 bases; nucleotides outside the gene matches: 5. This CDR3 has 15 amino acids. Germline V CDR1 and CDR2: DFQATT, SNEGSKA (reference sequence). This chain's CDR3 is CSAIRLAGGQDTQYF. The CDR3 nucleotides are TGCAGTGCTATCCGACTAGCGGGGGGGCAAGATACGCAGTATTTT.

The chain recombines TRBV3-1 with TRBJ1-6, with D unclear. The CDR3 length is 14 residues. Germline V lookup: CDR1 LGHDT, CDR2 YNNKEL (reference sequence). V lost 0 bases and J lost 9, with 9 bases in between. As DNA, the CDR3 is TGTGCCAGCAGCCAAGATGAGGAGTTTTCACCCCTCCACTTT. It specifies CASSQDEEFSPLHF.